This T cell receptor beta chain was profiled in a study of T cells expressing NK-cell markers. For the study at large: Sorted CD3+CD56-NKG2C+, CD3+CD56+NKG2C+ and CD3+CD56+NKG2C- T cells supplied the TCR beta repertoires. Within the sequenced cohort of eight donors, seven exhibited HCMV seropositivity and one was seronegative.

In regard to this clonotype: Its specificity is unknown.

The CDR3 runs 14 residues. Germline-derived CDR1 and CDR2 are SGHRS and YFSETQ. Study findings and constraints: Certain NKG2C+ T cell clones were expanded, and their HCMV specificity remained unclear. As a fraction of CD8+ T cells, dominant NKG2C+ clonotypes reached about 1.0-7.5% in a handful of donors.

TCRdb re-called the 5' RACE reads, yielding one record per CDR3 amino acid sequence without DNA. The sample table sets out some 280,000 distinct CDR3 sequences. The chain links TRBV5-1 to TRBJ2-5. Sequenced input: blood T cells: a sorted CD56 or NKG2C T cell subset, CD4+ or CD8+ T cells, or bulk PBMC T cells (not recorded which). This sequence was found in a man between 18 and 29 years old in good health. This CDR3 is CASSLGVVGETQYF.